This is a list of T cell receptor beta chains from one sample in a study of shared clonotypes between healthy human individuals. Profiled with immunoSEQ multiplex PCR; TCRdb holds only in-frame clones, not every one. The top ten hold 10% of the sample, which has roughly 330,000 clones, around 72% seen once. Input material: memory CD4+ T cells sorted from blood. The origin of the receptors is a man aged 25 to 45 in good health. The CDR3 runs from the conserved cysteine through the conserved F or W. D genes are given only for firm matches. Some rows have no size entry. The others give once, few or many, or a class for an expanded clone.

length: 14; size: NA; V: TRBV5-5; J: TRBJ2-5; D: TRBD2; CDR3: CASSLAGGEETQYF; DNA: TGTGCCAGCAGCTTAGCGGGAGGTGAAGAGACCCAGTACTTC
length: 14; size: NA; V: TRBV19; J: TRBJ2-7; D: TRBD1; CDR3: CASRTTGTAYEQYF; DNA: TGTGCCAGTAGGACGACCGGGACAGCCTACGAGCAGTACTTC
length: 14; size: NA; V: TRBV28; J: TRBJ1-3; D: NA; CDR3: CASSRTSSGNTIYF; DNA: TGTGCCAGCAGCCGGACAAGCTCTGGAAACACCATATATTTT
length: 14; size: once; V: TRBV10-2; J: TRBJ2-7; D: NA; CDR3: CASSGPRADYEQYF; DNA: TGCGCCAGCAGCGGTCCCCGGGCGGACTACGAGCAGTACTTC
length: 15; size: once; V: TRBV7-9; J: TRBJ2-5; D: TRBD2; CDR3: CASSFPGGLQETQYF; DNA: TGTGCCAGCAGCTTTCCGGGAGGGCTCCAAGAGACCCAGTACTTC
length: 11; size: NA; V: TRBV28; J: TRBJ2-7; D: NA; CDR3: CASSYRDEQYF; DNA: TGTGCCAGCAGTTACAGGGACGAGCAGTACTTC
length: 14; size: NA; V: TRBV6-1; J: TRBJ1-2; D: NA; CDR3: CASSEARQIYGYTF; DNA: TGTGCCAGCAGTGAAGCACGACAGATTTATGGCTACACCTTC
length: 14; size: NA; V: TRBV5-3; J: TRBJ2-1; D: NA; CDR3: CARSLVLGDNEQFF; DNA: TGTGCCAGAAGCTTGGTCTTAGGGGACAATGAGCAGTTCTTC
length: 15; size: NA; V: TRBV7-8; J: TRBJ2-1; D: TRBD2; CDR3: CASSSGLANYNEQFF; DNA: TGTGCCAGCAGCTCGGGACTAGCGAACTACAATGAGCAGTTCTTC
length: 11; size: NA; V: TRBV29-1; J: TRBJ2-3; D: NA; CDR3: CSVTGLDTQYF; DNA: TGCAGCGTAACAGGGCTAGATACGCAGTATTTT
length: 13; size: NA; V: TRBV7-2; J: TRBJ2-2; D: NA; CDR3: CASSLSGVGELFF; DNA: TGTGCCAGCAGCTTATCAGGGGTCGGGGAGCTGTTTTTT
length: 16; size: NA; V: TRBV30; J: TRBJ1-2; D: NA; CDR3: CAWSSPHRFGSYGYTF; DNA: TGTGCCTGGAGCTCCCCCCATCGGTTCGGAAGTTATGGCTACACCTTC
length: 15; size: NA; V: TRBV15; J: TRBJ1-1; D: NA; CDR3: CATSSPTEGGTEAFF; DNA: TGTGCCACCAGCAGCCCCACGGAGGGAGGCACTGAAGCTTTCTTT
length: 13; size: NA; V: TRBV6-1; J: TRBJ2-6; D: NA; CDR3: CASSQRGANVLTF; DNA: TGTGCCAGCAGTCAGCGGGGGGCCAACGTCCTGACTTTC
length: 16; size: NA; V: TRBV5-1; J: TRBJ2-6; D: TRBD1; CDR3: CASSSQGMSGANVLTF; DNA: TGCGCCAGCAGCTCACAGGGGATGTCTGGGGCCAACGTCCTGACTTTC
length: 16; size: NA; V: TRBV6-6; J: TRBJ2-7; D: TRBD2; CDR3: CASSYSGVSGAYEQYF; DNA: TGTGCCAGCAGTTACTCCGGGGTTAGCGGGGCCTACGAGCAGTACTTC
length: 16; size: NA; V: TRBV7-2; J: TRBJ2-6; D: NA; CDR3: CASSLRQHSGANVLTF; DNA: TGTGCCAGCAGCTTACGACAGCACTCTGGGGCCAACGTCCTGACTTTC
length: 14; size: once; V: TRBV5-1; J: TRBJ2-7; D: TRBD1; CDR3: CASSPSGTDYEQYF; DNA: TGCGCCAGCAGCCCCTCCGGGACAGACTACGAGCAGTACTTC
length: 16; size: NA; V: TRBV7-2; J: TRBJ2-5; D: NA; CDR3: CASSEGTGDEVETQYF; DNA: TGTGCCAGCAGTGAAGGGACCGGTGATGAGGTGGAGACCCAGTACTTC
length: 16; size: NA; V: TRBV5-1; J: TRBJ1-2; D: TRBD1; CDR3: CASSLDRQGKEYGYTF; DNA: TGCGCCAGCAGCTTGGATCGACAGGGGAAAGAGTATGGCTACACCTTC
length: 15; size: NA; V: TRBV5-1; J: TRBJ2-2; D: TRBD1; CDR3: CASGDPQGFSGELFF; DNA: TGCGCCAGCGGAGACCCACAGGGGTTCTCTGGGGAGCTGTTTTTT
length: 13; size: NA; V: TRBV5-1; J: TRBJ1-4; D: NA; CDR3: CASKEGDNEKLFF; DNA: TGCGCCAGCAAAGAGGGGGACAATGAAAAACTGTTTTTT
length: 14; size: NA; V: TRBV5-6; J: TRBJ1-4; D: NA; CDR3: CASRLGATNEKLFF; DNA: TGTGCCAGCAGGTTGGGGGCAACTAATGAAAAACTGTTTTTT
length: 13; size: NA; V: TRBV6-5; J: TRBJ1-3; D: NA; CDR3: CASRLGWGNTIYF; DNA: TGTGCCAGCAGATTGGGGTGGGGAAACACCATATATTTT
length: 12; size: NA; V: TRBV2; J: TRBJ1-4; D: NA; CDR3: CASSARGEKLFF; DNA: TGTGCCAGCAGTGCCCGCGGTGAAAAACTGTTTTTT
length: 11; size: NA; V: TRBV18; J: TRBJ2-3; D: NA; CDR3: CASSPTDTQYF; DNA: TGTGCCAGCTCACCGACAGATACGCAGTATTTT
length: 13; size: NA; V: TRBV7-9; J: TRBJ2-3; D: TRBD1; CDR3: CASKTGITDTQYF; DNA: TGTGCCAGTAAGACAGGGATCACAGATACGCAGTATTTT
length: 17; size: NA; V: TRBV19; J: TRBJ1-5; D: NA; CDR3: CASRGMGGRIEDQPQHF; DNA: TGTGCCAGTAGGGGTATGGGGGGGCGAATTGAAGATCAGCCCCAGCATTTT
length: 13; size: once; V: TRBV27; J: TRBJ2-3; D: NA; CDR3: CATSSYLTDTQYF; DNA: TGTGCCACCAGTTCGTATCTCACAGATACGCAGTATTTT
length: 16; size: many; V: TRBV10-2; J: TRBJ2-1; D: TRBD2; CDR3: CASSEVLAGGQNEQFF; DNA: TGCGCCAGCAGTGAGGTTTTAGCGGGAGGGCAGAATGAGCAGTTCTTC
length: 17; size: NA; V: TRBV7-8; J: TRBJ2-1; D: TRBD2; CDR3: CASSLGLGAGGPGEQFF; DNA: TGTGCCAGCAGCTTAGGGTTAGGAGCGGGAGGGCCGGGTGAGCAGTTCTTC
length: 14; size: NA; V: TRBV18; J: TRBJ2-7; D: TRBD1; CDR3: CASSPVGTVYEQYF; DNA: TGTGCCAGCTCACCCGTTGGGACAGTCTACGAGCAGTACTTC
length: 16; size: NA; V: TRBV18; J: TRBJ1-1; D: TRBD1; CDR3: CASSPGTGTGGIEAFF; DNA: TGTGCCAGCTCACCGGGAACCGGGACAGGGGGTATTGAAGCTTTCTTT
length: 14; size: NA; V: TRBV27; J: TRBJ1-5; D: NA; CDR3: CASSLFQGHQPQHF; DNA: TGTGCCAGCAGTTTGTTTCAGGGCCATCAGCCCCAGCATTTT
length: 15; size: NA; V: TRBV7-3; J: TRBJ2-3; D: TRBD1; CDR3: CASSSTGGWTDTQYF; DNA: TGTGCCAGCAGCTCTACAGGGGGCTGGACAGATACGCAGTATTTT
length: 13; size: NA; V: TRBV5-4; J: TRBJ2-7; D: TRBD1; CDR3: CASSEGDSYEQYF; DNA: TGTGCCAGCAGCGAAGGGGACAGTTACGAGCAGTACTTC
length: 11; size: NA; V: TRBV14; J: TRBJ2-1; D: NA; CDR3: CASALRYEQFF; DNA: TGTGCCAGCGCCTTAAGGTATGAGCAGTTCTTC
length: 14; size: NA; V: TRBV4-3; J: TRBJ2-2; D: NA; CDR3: CASSQVMGTGELFF; DNA: TGCGCCAGCAGCCAAGTTATGGGGACCGGGGAGCTGTTTTTT
length: 15; size: NA; V: TRBV7-6; J: TRBJ2-7; D: TRBD2; CDR3: CASSRLAGAWDEQYF; DNA: TGTGCCAGCAGCAGACTAGCGGGAGCCTGGGACGAGCAGTACTTC
length: 15; size: NA; V: TRBV5-1; J: TRBJ2-7; D: TRBD1; CDR3: CASSPGTAQSYEQYF; DNA: TGCGCCAGCAGCCCGGGGACAGCCCAAAGCTACGAGCAGTACTTC
length: 15; size: NA; V: TRBV5-4; J: TRBJ2-1; D: TRBD2; CDR3: CASSFLAGTYNEQFF; DNA: TGTGCCAGCAGCTTTTTAGCGGGTACCTACAATGAGCAGTTCTTC
length: 15; size: NA; V: TRBV9; J: TRBJ2-7; D: NA; CDR3: CASSPHVGSTYEQYF; DNA: TGTGCCAGCAGCCCACATGTCGGGAGCACCTACGAGCAGTACTTC